Detailed here is one TCR beta chain. Antigen unknown. The CDR3 is 15 amino acids. The ends were cut back, 4 bases at V and 3 bases at J, with 16 bases in the middle. Per germline, CDR1 LNHDA and CDR2 SQIVND (reference sequence). Generated by immunoSEQ multiplex PCR, the TCRdb table keeps only in-frame clones and is missing some. The profile covers tens of thousands of clones, with roughly 94% appearing a single time and 18% taken by the ten largest. These data are taken from a study of human versus mouse CDR3 diversity and MHC coevolution. Study-wide context: immunoSEQ was reported to reach one in 200,000 T cells sensitivity.

General study findings and limits: Over 5 MHC II alleles selected the human T cells.

The chain recombines TRBV19 with TRBJ2-7; D perhaps matches TRBD2 (7 bases). This receptor was obtained from a person between 60 and 70 years old in good health. The specimen sequenced was naive CD4+ T cells from blood. Subset: CD45RO-negative CD62L-positive naive CD4 T cells. The CDR3 nucleotides read TGTGCCAGTAGTAAGGGGGGGACACAGAGCTACGAGCAGTACTTC. It translates to CASSKGGTQSYEQYF.